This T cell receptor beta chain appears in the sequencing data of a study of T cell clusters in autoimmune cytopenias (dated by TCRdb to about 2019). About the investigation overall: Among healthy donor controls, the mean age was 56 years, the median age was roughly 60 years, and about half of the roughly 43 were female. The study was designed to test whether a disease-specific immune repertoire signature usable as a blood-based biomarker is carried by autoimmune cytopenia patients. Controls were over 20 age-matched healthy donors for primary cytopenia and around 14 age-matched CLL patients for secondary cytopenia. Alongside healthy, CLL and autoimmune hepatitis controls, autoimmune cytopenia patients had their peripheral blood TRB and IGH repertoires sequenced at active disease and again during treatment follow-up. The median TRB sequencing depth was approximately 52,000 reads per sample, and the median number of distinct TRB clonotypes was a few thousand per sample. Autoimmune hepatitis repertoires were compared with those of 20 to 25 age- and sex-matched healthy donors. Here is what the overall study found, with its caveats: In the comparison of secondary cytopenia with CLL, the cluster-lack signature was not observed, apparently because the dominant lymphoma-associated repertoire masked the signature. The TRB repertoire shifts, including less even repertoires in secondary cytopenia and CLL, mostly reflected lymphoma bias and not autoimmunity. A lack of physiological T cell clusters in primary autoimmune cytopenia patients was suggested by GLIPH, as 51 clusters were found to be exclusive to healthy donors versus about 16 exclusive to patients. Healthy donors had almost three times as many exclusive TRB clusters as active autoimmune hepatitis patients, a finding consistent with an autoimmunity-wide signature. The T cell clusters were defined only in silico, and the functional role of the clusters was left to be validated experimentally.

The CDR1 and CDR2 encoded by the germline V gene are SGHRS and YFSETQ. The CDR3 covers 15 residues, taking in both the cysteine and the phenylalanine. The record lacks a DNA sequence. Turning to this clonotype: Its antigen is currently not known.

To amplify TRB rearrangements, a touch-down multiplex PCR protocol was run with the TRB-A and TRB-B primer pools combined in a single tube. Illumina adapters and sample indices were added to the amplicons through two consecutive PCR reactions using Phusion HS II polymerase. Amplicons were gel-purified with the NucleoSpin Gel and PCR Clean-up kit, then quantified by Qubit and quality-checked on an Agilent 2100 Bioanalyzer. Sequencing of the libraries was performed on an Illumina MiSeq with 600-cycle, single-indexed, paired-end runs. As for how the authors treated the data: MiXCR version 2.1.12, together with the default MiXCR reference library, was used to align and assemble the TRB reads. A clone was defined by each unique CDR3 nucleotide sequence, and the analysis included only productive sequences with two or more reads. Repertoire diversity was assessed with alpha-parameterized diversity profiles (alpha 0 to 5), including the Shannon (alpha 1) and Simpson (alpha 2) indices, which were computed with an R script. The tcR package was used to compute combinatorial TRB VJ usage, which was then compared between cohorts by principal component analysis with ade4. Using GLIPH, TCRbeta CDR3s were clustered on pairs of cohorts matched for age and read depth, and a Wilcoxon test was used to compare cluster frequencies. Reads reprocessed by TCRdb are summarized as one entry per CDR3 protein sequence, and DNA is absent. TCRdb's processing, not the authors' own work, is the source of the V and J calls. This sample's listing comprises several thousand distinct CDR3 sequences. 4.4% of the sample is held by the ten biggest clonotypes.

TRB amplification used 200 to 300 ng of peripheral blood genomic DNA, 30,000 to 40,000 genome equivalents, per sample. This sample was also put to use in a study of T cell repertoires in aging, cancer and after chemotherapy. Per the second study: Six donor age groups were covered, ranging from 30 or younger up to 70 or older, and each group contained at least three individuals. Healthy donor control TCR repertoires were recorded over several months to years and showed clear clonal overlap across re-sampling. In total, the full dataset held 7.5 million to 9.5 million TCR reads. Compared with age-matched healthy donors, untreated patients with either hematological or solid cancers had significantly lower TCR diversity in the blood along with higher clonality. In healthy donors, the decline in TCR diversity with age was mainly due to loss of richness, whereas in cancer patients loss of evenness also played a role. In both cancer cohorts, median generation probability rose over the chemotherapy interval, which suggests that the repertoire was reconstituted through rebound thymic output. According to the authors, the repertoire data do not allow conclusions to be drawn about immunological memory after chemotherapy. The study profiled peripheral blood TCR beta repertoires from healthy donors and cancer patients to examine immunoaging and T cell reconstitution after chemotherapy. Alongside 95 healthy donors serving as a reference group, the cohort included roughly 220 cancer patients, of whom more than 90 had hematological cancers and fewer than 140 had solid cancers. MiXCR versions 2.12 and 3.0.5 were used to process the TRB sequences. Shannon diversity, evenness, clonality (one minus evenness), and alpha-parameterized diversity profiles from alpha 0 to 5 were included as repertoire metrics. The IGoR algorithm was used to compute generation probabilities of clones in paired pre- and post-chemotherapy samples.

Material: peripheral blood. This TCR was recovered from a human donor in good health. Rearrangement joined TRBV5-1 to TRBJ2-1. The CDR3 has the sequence CASSLEQSSYNEQFF.